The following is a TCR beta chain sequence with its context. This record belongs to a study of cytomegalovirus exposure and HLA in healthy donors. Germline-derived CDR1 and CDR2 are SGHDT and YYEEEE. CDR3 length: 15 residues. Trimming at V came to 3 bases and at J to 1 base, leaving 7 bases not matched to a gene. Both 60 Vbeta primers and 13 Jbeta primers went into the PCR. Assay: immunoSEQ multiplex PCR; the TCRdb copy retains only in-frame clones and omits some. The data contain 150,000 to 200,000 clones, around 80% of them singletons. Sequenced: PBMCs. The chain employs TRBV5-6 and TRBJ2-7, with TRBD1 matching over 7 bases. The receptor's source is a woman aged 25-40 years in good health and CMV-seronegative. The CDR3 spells CASSYRQGISYEQYF. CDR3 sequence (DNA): TGTGCCAGCAGCTACCGACAGGGAATTTCCTACGAGCAGTACTTC.